This T cell receptor (beta chain) was recovered during a study of shared T cell receptors in the human thymus. The protocol was immunoSEQ multiplex PCR, while the TCRdb copy is restricted to in-frame clones and leaves out a portion. The sample consists of some 660,000 clones, around 87% of them appearing once. Germline values: CDR1 SGHDT, CDR2 YYEEEE. The CDR3 totals 14 residues. With 2 bases removed from V and 2 bases from J, the gap between germline ends came to 8 bases. This sample was shared with a second study, whose subject was human thymus T cells. As that study records: Healthy Finnish infants having corrective surgery for congenital heart defects served as donors. Thymus specimens were resections from corrective heart surgery. In thymic and blood repertoires alike, V and J usage looked biased. What related research reported was that thymic repertoires overlapped highly among unrelated individuals.

The chain combines TRBV5-6 with TRBJ2-1; D is unresolved. This sequence was found in a boy under two years old with a congenital heart defect. The sequenced sample consisted of thymocytes. The DNA for the CDR3 is TGTGCCAGCAGCTTAACTCCCACCTACAATGAGCAGTTCTTC. Protein sequence: CASSLTPTYNEQFF. Looking up the rest from reference TRBV5-6 and TRBJ2-1 gives the full variable domain: DAGVTQSPTHLIKTRGQQVTLRCSPKSGHDTVSWYQQALGQGPQFIFQYYEEEERQRGNFPDRFSGHQFPNYSSELNVNALLLGDSALYLCASSLTPTYNEQFFGPGTRLTVL.